This T cell receptor (beta chain) was retrieved from a study of T cell clonotyping in hematopoietic cell transplantation (TCRdb year 2021). As for the study more broadly: Pretransplant recipient samples were obtained after cytoreduction. Patients were recruited between 2015 and 2017 and followed until late 2020 or death. A total of 135 blood samples were collected in the study from roughly 40 consecutive transplant recipients and their related donors. What the authors observed across the whole study: The sample size was limited, and because cells were not sorted, the contributions of CD4 and CD8 repertoires could not be separated. Recipient repertoires showed only a small fraction of overlap with donor repertoires, and over 97% appeared de novo at the given depth. Broader posttransplant TCR repertoire diversity was predicted by donor and pretransplant recipient Inverse Simpson Index values. After transplant, TCR diversity in recipients dropped, and pathologically expanded clonotypes climbed progressively between day 30 and day 180.

A remark on this clone: The antigen it binds to is not known. Base quality data are lacking; no much larger clone is found one base away.

TCR beta CDR3 regions were amplified from genomic DNA with the immunoSEQ assay, a bias-controlled multiplex PCR using V- and J-specific primers. A second PCR step added a proprietary barcode and Illumina adapter sequences to the CDR3 amplicons. CDR3 libraries were sequenced on an Illumina MiSeq instrument. As for the original processing: Export and quality control were done with immunoSEQ Analyzer 3.0, while downstream analyses used R Bioconductor and Immunarch. Only productive rearrangements within the normalized downsampled data set were used in the calculation of repertoire metrics. Pathologically expanded clonotypes were defined as those larger than 5 templates in the normalized cohort. The Inverse Simpson Index was used to measure repertoire diversity. To capture all clonotypes, CMV-specificity analyses were performed on the non-normalized data set. TCRdb limited this immuneACCESS table to in-frame rearrangements with V and J called. A share of clones is missing; checked studies link under half to unresolved V genes, and the rest is unexplained. The V and J calls and clone size were taken over from that table, and D and trimming were inferred from the DNA. The sample includes 30,000 to 40,000 clones, with 85% to 95% observed a single time. The ten largest clonotypes hold around 1.5% of the sample.

The CDR3 numbers 14 residues from cysteine through phenylalanine. The sequence is cut down to CDR3 DNA, 42 bases in frame from base 1. The germline V gene specifies SGHAT as CDR1 and FQNNGV as CDR2. V and J are truncated by 1 base and 0 bases respectively, leaving an intervening sequence of 6 bases. The time point label of this sample denotes: recipient sample about 28 days before transplant, after cytoreduction. Blood from recipients was drawn roughly 28 days before transplant, then again at days 30, 100 and 180 after transplant. Using Nuclei Lysis Solution, genomic DNA was extracted from unfractionated peripheral blood mononuclear cells that were either fresh or cryopreserved.

The receptor's source is a man aged 40-50 years with chronic myeloid leukemia. Some clones in this sample may be carry-over from other donors' samples. The specimen was peripheral blood mononuclear cells, collected before stem cell transplant. The V and J segments used are TRBV11-2 and TRBJ1-1; there is no confident call for the D gene. The base sequence is TGTGCCAGCAGCTTAGGGACGGTGAACACTGAAGCTTTCTTT. It specifies CASSLGTVNTEAFF.